The clone carrying this T cell receptor (beta chain) was detected many times. According to the study, TCR beta libraries were built with iRepertoire HTBI primers and CDR3-region Arm-PCR. One entry per CDR3 protein, called by TCRdb with MiXCR from the multiplex PCR reads. Here the sample spans some 490,000 distinct CDR3 sequences, 9.5% to 15% being singletons. Sample time point: newly diagnosed GD, antithyroid drugs for less than 3 months. The TCR library was made from RNA extracted from PBMCs. The entry originates in a study of regulatory T cells in long-lasting Graves disease. The CDR3 is made up of 14 amino acids. V was clipped by 2 bases and J by 4 bases; unmatched bases: 2. The germline V gene has CDR1 SNHLY and CDR2 FYNNEI. This sample also belongs to another study, concerning T cells in Graves' hyperthyroidism and ophthalmopathy.

The source was peripheral blood mononuclear cells (PBMCs), collected at new diagnosis, from a patient treated with antithyroid drugs. The chain employs TRBV2 and TRBJ1-3, with 7 bases that match TRBD1. This clonotype was obtained from a woman in her twenties or thirties with Graves disease. This chain's CDR3 is CASSEWGQGNTIYF. CDR3 nucleotides: TGTGCCAGCAGTGAATGGGGACAGGGAAACACCATATATTTT.